Listed below are T cell receptor beta chains from one sample, sequenced in a study of CD8+ T cells in alopecia areata. Method: immunoSEQ multiplex PCR; TCRdb's copy keeps in-frame clones and lacks some. Among about 270,000 clones listed, 60% were seen once. Sequencing was performed on CD4+ T cells sorted from blood, taken between weeks 51 and 54, from a patient treated with tofacitinib. The receptors stem from a human donor with alopecia areata. Each CDR3 is given with its conserved first and last residue. Each record gives: V gene, clone size, D gene, J gene, CDR3 DNA, CDR3 protein. D genes are given only for firm matches. For some rows the clone size is stated as once, few or many, or as a class when expanded; others skip it.

TRBV14,few,-,TRBJ1-2,TGTGCCAGCAGCCTAAGACAGGACCGTCTCACCTTC,CASSLRQDRLTF
TRBV10-3,-,-,TRBJ1-5,TGTGCCATCAGTGAGGGCGGTAGTAGCAATCAGCCCCAGCATTTT,CAISEGGSSNQPQHF
TRBV6-1,-,TRBD1,TRBJ1-2,TGTGCCAGCAGTCGGACAGGGGGCGACTATGGCTACACCTTC,CASSRTGGDYGYTF
TRBV29-1,-,-,TRBJ2-7,TGCAGCGTTCGACCGTACGTCGGCGAGCAGTACTTC,CSVRPYVGEQYF
TRBV30,-,TRBD2,TRBJ2-1,TGTGCCTGGAGTGTAAGGTTGCTAGCGGGGGGGAGAACAAATGAGCAGTTCTTC,CAWSVRLLAGGRTNEQFF
TRBV27,-,-,TRBJ1-1,TGTGCCAGCAGCCTGACAACTTCCAACACTGAAGCTTTCTTT,CASSLTTSNTEAFF
TRBV19,-,-,TRBJ2-5,TGTGCCAGTAGTACCGGGACTGGCTCGGAGACCCAGTACTTC,CASSTGTGSETQYF
TRBV30,-,-,TRBJ1-2,TGTGCCTGGACCACGCTTACTGGCTACACCTTC,CAWTTLTGYTF
TRBV29-1,-,-,TRBJ1-1,TGCAGCGTTGCAGCGATTGAAGCTTTCTTT,CSVAAIEAFF
TRBV5-1,-,-,TRBJ2-2,TGCGCCAGCAGCTTGGAACTAGCGAACACCGGGGAGCTGTTTTTT,CASSLELANTGELFF
TRBV30,-,-,TRBJ1-5,TGTGCCTGGAGTGAAACCTCGGTAGGGCCCCAGCATTTT,CAWSETSVGPQHF
TRBV25-1,-,-,TRBJ1-2,TGTGCCAGCAGCCTTTCCAGTAATGGCTACACCTTC,CASSLSSNGYTF
TRBV6-6,-,-,TRBJ2-5,TGTGCCAGCAGTTACGGGGGTGAGACCCAGTACTTC,CASSYGGETQYF
TRBV7-2,few,-,TRBJ2-7,TGTGCCAGCAGCCCTGAGCTGGGGGGTCCGTACGAGCAGTACTTC,CASSPELGGPYEQYF
TRBV9,-,-,TRBJ2-3,TGTGCCAGCAGCGTAGCCTCGTTCACAGATACGCAGTATTTT,CASSVASFTDTQYF
TRBV7-9,-,-,TRBJ2-5,TGTGCCAGCATTACCATGGGGGAGACCCAGTACTTC,CASITMGETQYF
TRBV7-9,-,-,TRBJ2-2,TGTGCCAGCAGCTTAGGCGGGGAGACCGGGGAGCTGTTTTTT,CASSLGGETGELFF
TRBV6-6,-,TRBD1,TRBJ1-3,TGTGCCAGCAGTTTAGGGACAGCCGGAAACACCATATATTTT,CASSLGTAGNTIYF
TRBV2,few,TRBD1,TRBJ1-6,TGTGCCAGCAGTACTCGACAGGGGAGTTCACCCCTCCACTTT,CASSTRQGSSPLHF
TRBV15,-,-,TRBJ1-5,TGTGCCACCAGCAGAGACAGATTAAATCAGCCCCAGCATTTT,CATSRDRLNQPQHF
TRBV20-1,-,-,TRBJ1-2,TGCAGTGCTAGTCCGCATAGGGGCTACACCTTC,CSASPHRGYTF
TRBV5-1,-,-,TRBJ2-2,TGCGCCAGCGGCCGGGACAAATCTTCCACCGGGGAGCTGTTTTTT,CASGRDKSSTGELFF
TRBV29-1,few,-,TRBJ2-1,TGCAGCGTCTCCCCAGGGGCAGGCGAGCAGTTCTTC,CSVSPGAGEQFF
TRBV5-8,few,-,TRBJ1-2,TGTGCCAGCAGCTTGGTTTGGTCGGCCCATGGCTACACCTTC,CASSLVWSAHGYTF
TRBV5-4,-,TRBD2,TRBJ2-3,TGTGCCAGCAGCTCCGAGCGGGGGGGCACAGATACGCAGTATTTT,CASSSERGGTDTQYF
TRBV9,-,-,TRBJ2-1,TGTGCCAGCAGCGTAGGCGGGCTGGGGGGCCGATCCTACAATGAGCAGTTCTTC,CASSVGGLGGRSYNEQFF
TRBV30,few,-,TRBJ2-6,TGTGCCTGGAACTTACTTGGGGCCAACGTCCTGACTTTC,CAWNLLGANVLTF
TRBV29-1,few,-,TRBJ1-1,TGCAGCGTTGACTCTCTCGGGAACACTGAAGCTTTCTTT,CSVDSLGNTEAFF
TRBV7-2,-,-,TRBJ2-3,TGTGCCAGCACCGACTACTACACAGATACGCAGTATTTT,CASTDYYTDTQYF
TRBV5-1,-,-,TRBJ2-7,TGCGCCAGCAGCTTGCTCGGGCCGGCAGCCAACGAGCAGTACTTC,CASSLLGPAANEQYF
TRBV10-2,-,-,TRBJ1-6,TGCGCCAGCAGTTACCGGGGGCTGTATAATTCACCCCTCCACTTT,CASSYRGLYNSPLHF
TRBV19,-,-,TRBJ1-1,TGTGCCAGTAGTACAGGAATGAACACTGAAGCTTTCTTT,CASSTGMNTEAFF
TRBV7-9,-,-,TRBJ2-4,TGTGCCAGCAGCTTAGAAAACATTCAGTACTTC,CASSLENIQYF
TRBV25-1,-,-,TRBJ2-3,TGTGCCAGCAGTGATCCGGGACGGAGCACAGATACGCAGTATTTT,CASSDPGRSTDTQYF
TRBV7-2,-,-,TRBJ1-1,TGTGCCAGCAGCCTTCGCATGAACACTGAAGCTTTCTTT,CASSLRMNTEAFF
TRBV7-7,once,TRBD1,TRBJ2-7,TGTGCTAGCAGTCCTATGACAGGGAGTTTGGGCGAGCAGTACTTC,CASSPMTGSLGEQYF
TRBV29-1,few,-,TRBJ2-5,TGCAGCGTATGGGGGCCCTCTAAAGAGACCCAGTACTTC,CSVWGPSKETQYF
TRBV27,few,-,TRBJ2-1,TGTGCCAGCAGTTTATTAGGGGCCCACAATGAGCAGTTCTTC,CASSLLGAHNEQFF
TRBV29-1,-,-,TRBJ2-2,TGCAGCGCAGGGTCCCGTAACACCGGGGAGCTGTTTTTT,CSAGSRNTGELFF
TRBV29-1,-,-,TRBJ2-5,TGCAGCTCAACAGGGTACCAAGAGACCCAGTACTTC,CSSTGYQETQYF
TRBV19,-,-,TRBJ2-2,TGTGCCAGTAGTCGCTCAAGGGGCGCCGGGGAGCTGTTTTTT,CASSRSRGAGELFF
TRBV19,few,TRBD1,TRBJ2-7,TGTGCCAGTAGTCCGGGACAGGGGTTCCACGAGCAGTACTTC,CASSPGQGFHEQYF
TRBV7-6,once,-,TRBJ2-3,TGTGCCAGCAGTCCGGCCACAGATACGCAGTATTTT,CASSPATDTQYF
TRBV2,-,-,TRBJ2-1,TGTGCCAGCAGCCTTGACGGGGTCCCTTGGCAGTTCTTC,CASSLDGVPWQFF
TRBV11-2,-,-,TRBJ2-3,TGTGCCAGCAGCCCGCGCCTCCGTAGGGATGGGGGTGATACGCAGTATTTT,CASSPRLRRDGGDTQYF
TRBV9,once,-,TRBJ2-6,TGTGCCAGCAGCGTAGGGGCTGGGGCCAACGTCCTGACTTTC,CASSVGAGANVLTF
TRBV9,-,TRBD1,TRBJ1-5,TGTGCCAGCAGCGGGGTGTTAGGGGGCTGTCAGCCCCAGCATTTT,CASSGVLGGCQPQHF